Each of the 7 T cell receptor beta chains below was sequenced from the same sample in a study of Graves' ophthalmopathy and Graves' hyperthyroidism. CDR3 regions of TCR beta were amplified from RNA transcripts. HTBI-primed first-round RT-PCR preceded second-round multiplex PCR. TCRdb ran MiXCR on the multiplex PCR reads and lists one entry per CDR3 protein. The repertoire includes 680,000 or so distinct CDR3 sequences, 22% of them detected once, and roughly 6.9% sits in the top ten. Material for sequencing was peripheral blood. Every receptor here comes from a woman under 30 with stable Graves' hyperthyroidism. Some clones in this sample may be carry-over from other donors' samples.

The V call is TRBV19, the J call TRBJ2-2; D is uncertain. The CDR3 is made up of 15 amino acids. Germline loops: CDR1 LNHDA, CDR2 SQIVND (reference sequence). The V end lost 7 bases, the J end lost 6 bases, and 18 bases lay between the germline ends. The CDR3 loop reads CASTDRASGPGELFF. CDR3 sequence (DNA): TGTGCCAGTACTGATAGGGCCTCTGGGCCCGGGGAGCTGTTTTTT.

This clonotype was counted ten times or more. This chain links TRBV30 with TRBJ2-6; D possibly matches TRBD1 or TRBD2 (5 bases each). Germline V gene data show CDR1 as GTSNPN and CDR2 as SVGIG (reference sequence). The CDR3 sequence is 15 residues long. Trimming cost V 4 bases and J 3 bases, with 13 bases left between them. CDR3 nucleotide sequence: TGTGCCTGGATCCTACGAGGGGTTGGGGCCAACGTCCTGACTTTC. The encoded protein is CAWILRGVGANVLTF.

J is TRBJ2-7 and V is TRBV6-5, with D hard to call. The CDR3 runs to 13 residues. V was trimmed by 2 bases and J by 2 bases, leaving 7 bases between them. The germline V gene has CDR1 MNHEY and CDR2 SVGAGI. CDR3 bases: TGTGCCAGCAGTTACCGCCCCACCTACGAGCAGTACTTC. Amino acid sequence: CASSYRPTYEQYF.

The rearrangement uses TRBV7-2 and TRBJ1-6, with unresolved D. The V gene lost 5 bases and the J gene lost 0 bases, with 8 bases spanning the gap. This CDR3 spans 15 amino acids. Germline-derived CDR1 and CDR2 are SGHTA and FQGNSA. CDR3 protein: CASSHKSSYNSPLHF. Written as DNA, the CDR3 is TGTGCCAGCAGCCACAAGAGCTCCTATAATTCACCCCTCCACTTT.

The rearrangement joins TRBV4-2 to TRBJ1-6; no definite D call. The CDR3 runs to 15 residues. Germline CDR1 and CDR2: LGHNA and YNFKEQ. V was shortened by 0 bases and J by 7 bases, with 10 bases between the two germline ends. The CDR3 region is CASSQEWTGNSPLHF. The CDR3 coding sequence is TGTGCCAGCAGCCAAGAATGGACGGGGAATTCACCCCTCCACTTT.

The rearrangement uses TRBV20-1 and TRBJ1-1; D remains unclear. The CDR3 covers 14 residues. CDR1 is DFQATT, CDR2 SNEGSKA, per germline (reference sequence). V was shortened by 5 bases and J by 0 bases, with 13 bases between the two germline ends. The CDR3 region has the DNA TGCAGTGCTCGCGATGGACGCCTGAACACTGAAGCTTTCTTT. Translation gives CSARDGRLNTEAFF.

This clonotype was recorded at least ten times. This chain uses TRBV6-1 with TRBJ2-7; 7 bases are shared with TRBD1. This CDR3 region has 14 residues. Germline V lookup: CDR1 MNHNS, CDR2 SASEGT. V shed 5 bases and J 6 bases; nucleotides not matched to a gene: 10. The CDR3 loop is CASSPGTAIFEQYF. The CDR3 DNA reads TGTGCCAGCAGTCCCGGGACAGCCATCTTCGAGCAGTACTTC.